Following are 9 T cell receptor beta chains from one sample sequenced in a study of blood T cell repertoires in COVID-19. Generated by immunoSEQ multiplex PCR, the TCRdb table keeps only in-frame clones and is missing some. The data show about 260,000 clones, roughly 80% seen once. Source material: peripheral blood. The receptors here all came from a man in his sixties with acute or convalescent COVID-19.

The genes are TRBV5-1 and TRBJ1-5; perhaps TRBD1 as D (6 bases). The germline gives CDR1 SGHRS, CDR2 YFSETQ. V was shortened by 9 bases and J by 6 bases, with 22 bases between the two germline ends. This CDR3 is built from 15 residues. The CDR3 coding sequence is TGCGCCATAACGGGCTTTCCCTTAGGGGGTCAGCCCCAGCATTTT. Protein sequence: CAITGFPLGGQPQHF.

The rearrangement links TRBV18 to TRBJ2-5; 10 nucleotides line up with TRBD2. Trimming at V came to 2 bases and at J to 3 bases, leaving 9 bases not matched to a gene. The CDR3 totals 17 residues. CDR1 and CDR2 from the germline V gene are KGHSH and LQKENI. The CDR3 sequence: CASSPLSGRAGKETQYF. In nucleotides, the CDR3 is TGTGCCAGCTCACCATTGAGCGGGAGGGCCGGAAAAGAGACCCAGTACTTC.

The chain links TRBV7-3 to TRBJ1-1, with TRBD1 as a possible D gene (6 bases). CDR3 length: 13 residues. V lost 5 bases and J lost 3, with 10 bases in between. Germline V gene data show CDR1 as SGHTA and CDR2 as FQGTGA. CDR3 region: CASSTRGDTEAFF. The CDR3 nucleotides read TGTGCCAGCAGCACCAGGGGAGACACTGAAGCTTTCTTT.

This clone is a singleton in its sample. This chain connects TRBV29-1 to TRBJ2-1; 9 positions match TRBD2. Trimming took 3 bases from V and 2 from J; bases not matched to a gene: 5. Germline V lookup: CDR1 SQVTM, CDR2 ANQGSEA. The CDR3 contains 15 residues. This CDR3 is CSVEGGGGAYNEQFF. In DNA form, the CDR3 reads TGCAGCGTTGAGGGAGGCGGGGGGGCCTACAATGAGCAGTTCTTC.

V and J are TRBV6-5 and TRBJ1-1; no reliable D call. Germline CDR1 and CDR2: MNHEY and SVGAGI. V lost 5 bases to trimming and J lost 3 bases, with 7 bases between them. The CDR3 is 12 residues long. CDR3 coding DNA: TGTGCCAGCAGTCCCGGTCACACTGAAGCTTTCTTT. This encodes CASSPGHTEAFF.

CDR3 nucleotide sequence: TGTGCCAGCAGTGGGGAAGGGGGCTCTGGAAACACCATATATTTT. This encodes CASSGEGGSGNTIYF. The chain combines TRBV2 with TRBJ1-3, with D perhaps matching TRBD1 (6 bases). From germline, CDR1 is SNHLY and CDR2 FYNNEI. CDR3 size: 15 residues. V was cut by 4 bases and J by 0 bases, with 10 bases left in between.

V and J are TRBV7-9 and TRBJ1-4, with TRBD1 as a possible D gene (6 bases). The V end was cut by 4 bases, the J end by 5 bases, with 11 bases between. This CDR3 has 14 amino acids. Looked up from germline, CDR1 is SEHNR and CDR2 is FQNEAQ (reference sequence). The CDR3 is CASSSDRRNEKLFF. The CDR3 bases are TGTGCCAGCAGCTCGGACAGACGAAATGAAAAACTGTTTTTT.

In this sample, this clone turned up once. This chain connects TRBV29-1 to TRBJ1-1; D may be TRBD1 (6 bases). This CDR3 contains 15 residues. The germline V and J ends were trimmed by 4 bases and 0 bases, with 15 bases remaining between them. Germline V gene data show CDR1 as SQVTM and CDR2 as ANQGSEA. CDR3 sequence: CSVVTLDSLNTEAFF. CDR3 in DNA: TGCAGCGTTGTCACCTTGGACAGCTTGAACACTGAAGCTTTCTTT.

The V and J genes are TRBV6-5 and TRBJ1-2; D gene unclear. The CDR3 contains 14 residues. CDR1 and CDR2 (germline): MNHEY, SVGAGI. Trimming shortened V by 0 bases and J by 3 bases, and 8 bases separated the two germline ends. CDR3 protein: CASSYSADDYGYTF. CDR3 nucleotide sequence: TGTGCCAGCAGTTACTCGGCAGATGACTATGGCTACACCTTC.